This T cell receptor beta chain was sequenced for a study of T-cell memory formation after mild COVID-19. TCR alpha and TCR beta cDNA libraries carrying sample barcodes and UMIs came from 5'RACE with constant-segment primers. In TCRdb, the 5' RACE reads were re-called with MiXCR into one record per CDR3 protein. The sample lists more than 100,000 distinct CDR3 sequences, 5% to 6.5% occurring once. V lost 8 bases and J lost 5, with 9 bases in between. Germline V gene sequence: CDR1 ENHRY, CDR2 SYGVKD. This CDR3 contains 11 residues. The chain uses TRBV10-3 and TRBJ2-5; D remains unclear. Sequenced input: PBMCs or a T cell subset sorted from them (not recorded which). The sequence came from an adult woman who had mild COVID-19 (a few samples of this study predate the infection). Cell type and time point are not known. The CDR3 loop is CAISGAETQYF. The DNA of the CDR3 is TGTGCCATCTCGGGCGCCGAGACCCAGTACTTC.